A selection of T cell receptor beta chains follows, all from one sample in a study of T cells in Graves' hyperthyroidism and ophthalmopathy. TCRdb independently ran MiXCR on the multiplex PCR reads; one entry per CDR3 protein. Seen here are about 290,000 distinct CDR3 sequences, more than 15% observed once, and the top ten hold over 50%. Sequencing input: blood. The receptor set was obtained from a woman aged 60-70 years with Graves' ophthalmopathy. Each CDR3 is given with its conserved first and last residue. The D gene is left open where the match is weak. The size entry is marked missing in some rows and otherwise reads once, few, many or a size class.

CDR3nt: TGTGCCAGCAGCTTGGTCCTAGCCCCCGGCGGGGAGCTGTTTTTT
CDR3aa: CASSLVLAPGGELFF
j_gene: TRBJ2-2
d_gene: NA
abundance: few
v_gene: TRBV5-8

CDR3nt: TGTGCCAGCAAAACCGGGACACTTCTAGATCAGCCCCAGCATTTT
CDR3aa: CASKTGTLLDQPQHF
j_gene: TRBJ1-5
d_gene: NA
abundance: few
v_gene: TRBV28

CDR3nt: TGTGCCAGTAGTCCCGGGAGGAAGACCCAGTACTTC
CDR3aa: CASSPGRKTQYF
j_gene: TRBJ2-5
d_gene: TRBD2
abundance: NA
v_gene: TRBV19

CDR3nt: TGCAGTGCTACGACAGGGGGCTACCAGCCCCAGCATTTT
CDR3aa: CSATTGGYQPQHF
j_gene: TRBJ1-5
d_gene: TRBD1
abundance: many
v_gene: TRBV20-1

CDR3nt: TGTGCCACCAGCAGATCGGACGTCGGGACAGGGGAGCGGGGGAAGCAGTACTTC
CDR3aa: CATSRSDVGTGERGKQYF
j_gene: TRBJ2-7
d_gene: TRBD1
abundance: many
v_gene: TRBV15

CDR3nt: TGCAGCGTTCCCCCATGGACAGAAGAGACCCAGTACTTC
CDR3aa: CSVPPWTEETQYF
j_gene: TRBJ2-5
d_gene: NA
abundance: many
v_gene: TRBV29-1

CDR3nt: TGTGCCAGCAGGTACAGGGGAGCAGATACGCAGTATTTT
CDR3aa: CASRYRGADTQYF
j_gene: TRBJ2-3
d_gene: TRBD1
abundance: many
v_gene: TRBV2

CDR3nt: TGTGCCAGCTCACCGGAGAGTGGTTATGGCTACACCTTC
CDR3aa: CASSPESGYGYTF
j_gene: TRBJ1-2
d_gene: NA
abundance: many
v_gene: TRBV18

CDR3nt: TGCGCCAGCAGCTCCGCGACTAGCGGACACACAGATACGCAGTATTTT
CDR3aa: CASSSATSGHTDTQYF
j_gene: TRBJ2-3
d_gene: TRBD2
abundance: NA
v_gene: TRBV5-1

CDR3nt: TGTGCCTGGAGTGTAGGGAGCAGGGGGAATCAGCCCCAGCATTTT
CDR3aa: CAWSVGSRGNQPQHF
j_gene: TRBJ1-5
d_gene: TRBD1
abundance: NA
v_gene: TRBV30

CDR3nt: TGTGCCAGCAGCCAAGATCTCCGGGGACTAGCGGGACTGAGCTCCTACAATGAGCAGTTCTTC
CDR3aa: CASSQDLRGLAGLSSYNEQFF
j_gene: TRBJ2-1
d_gene: TRBD2
abundance: few
v_gene: TRBV3-1

CDR3nt: TGTGCCAGCAGCTTAGGAGGGAACACCGGGGAGCCGTTTTTT
CDR3aa: CASSLGGNTGEPFF
j_gene: TRBJ2-2
d_gene: NA
abundance: NA
v_gene: TRBV7-2

CDR3nt: TGTGCCAGCAGTTATTTGGGTCGGGGGGCTAACTACAATGAGCAGTTCTTC
CDR3aa: CASSYLGRGANYNEQFF
j_gene: TRBJ2-1
d_gene: NA
abundance: many
v_gene: TRBV6-1

CDR3nt: TGTGCCAGCAGTTCCGAGCCACGACGGCCGCCCCAGCATTTT
CDR3aa: CASSSEPRRPPQHF
j_gene: TRBJ1-5
d_gene: NA
abundance: many
v_gene: TRBV6-2/TRBV6-3